This TCR beta chain was documented in a study of shared clonotypes between healthy human individuals. Study findings and constraints: Few donors limited the genetic and exposure-history diversity represented.

Germline V gene sequence: CDR1 SGHDN, CDR2 FVKESK. The CDR3 totals 12 residues. Deletions cut 5 bases from V and 3 bases from J, with 7 bases between. To note about this clone: The antigen is not known.

Method: immunoSEQ multiplex PCR; TCRdb's copy keeps in-frame clones and lacks some. The repertoire holds fewer than 3 million clones, with around 93% as singletons. The V gene is TRBV14, the J gene TRBJ1-1; D not resolved. This TCR derives from a young man in good health. Some clones in this sample may be carry-over from other donors' samples. Material: naive CD4+ T cells from PBMCs. This sample's subset: CD45RA+ positively selected. The CDR3, as DNA: TGTGCCAGCAGCGCCACCTACACTGAAGCTTTCTTT. Its translation: CASSATYTEAFF.